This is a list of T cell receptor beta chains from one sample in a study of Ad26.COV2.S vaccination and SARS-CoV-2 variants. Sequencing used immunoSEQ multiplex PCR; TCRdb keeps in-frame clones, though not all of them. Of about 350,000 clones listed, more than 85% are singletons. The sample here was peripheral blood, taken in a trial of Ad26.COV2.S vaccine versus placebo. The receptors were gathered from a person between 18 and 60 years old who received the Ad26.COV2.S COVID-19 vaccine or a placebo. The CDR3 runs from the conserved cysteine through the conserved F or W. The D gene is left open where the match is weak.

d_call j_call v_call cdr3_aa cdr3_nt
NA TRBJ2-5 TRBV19 CASSKWGNFQETQYF TGTGCCAGTAGTAAATGGGGTAACTTCCAAGAGACCCAGTACTTC
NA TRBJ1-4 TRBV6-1 CASSEAQSSNEKLFF TGTGCCAGCAGTGAAGCGCAGAGTTCTAATGAAAAACTGTTTTTT
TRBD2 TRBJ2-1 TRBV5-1 CASSSGGFSGNEQFF TGCGCCAGCAGCTCGGGGGGATTCTCCGGGAATGAGCAGTTCTTC
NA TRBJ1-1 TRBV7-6 CASSVARGVSAEAFF TGTGCCAGCAGCGTCGCAAGGGGGGTATCGGCTGAAGCTTTCTTT
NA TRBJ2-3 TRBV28 CASSRERTVRTDTQYF TGTGCCAGCAGTAGAGAGCGCACGGTTCGCACAGATACGCAGTATTTT
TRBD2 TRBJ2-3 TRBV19 CASSPATSGPQYF TGTGCCAGTAGTCCGGCGACTAGCGGGCCCCAGTATTTT
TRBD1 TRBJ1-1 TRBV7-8 CASSLGQGIMNTEAFF TGTGCCAGCAGCTTAGGACAGGGAATTATGAACACTGAAGCTTTCTTT
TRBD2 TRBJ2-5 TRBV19 CASRAGRGRQETQYF TGTGCCAGTAGAGCGGGGCGGGGAAGACAAGAGACCCAGTACTTC
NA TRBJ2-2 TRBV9 CASSVGTNAGELFF TGTGCCAGCAGCGTAGGGACGAACGCCGGGGAGCTGTTTTTT
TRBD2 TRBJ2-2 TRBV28 CASRLPGLAGVGELFF TGTGCCAGCAGGCTACCGGGACTAGCGGGAGTCGGGGAGCTGTTTTTT
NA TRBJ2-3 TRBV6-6 CASRLSGASTDTQYF TGTGCCAGCAGGCTGAGCGGCGCTAGCACAGATACGCAGTATTTT
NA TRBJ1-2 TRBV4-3 CASSQEGFAGEGGYTF TGCGCCAGCAGCCAAGAAGGATTCGCAGGGGAGGGAGGCTACACCTTC
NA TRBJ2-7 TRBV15 CATSSPREEHRTQYF TGTGCCACCAGCAGTCCTAGAGAGGAACACAGGACGCAGTACTTC
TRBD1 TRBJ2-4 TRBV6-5 CASRGQGRNIQYF TGTGCCAGCAGGGGACAGGGTAGAAACATTCAGTACTTC
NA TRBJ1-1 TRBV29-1 CSAATGYTEAFF TGCAGCGCAGCGACGGGATACACTGAAGCTTTCTTT
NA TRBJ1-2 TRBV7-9 CASSLDGGSGYTF TGTGCCAGCAGCTTAGATGGAGGGAGTGGCTACACCTTC